This TCR beta chain was observed in a study of T cells in Graves' hyperthyroidism and ophthalmopathy. At the level of the study: Sampling of peripheral blood happened at initial diagnosis, prior to any treatment.

In germline, CDR1 is SGHAT, CDR2 FQNNGV. Trimming pared 0 bases from V and 4 bases from J, leaving 12 bases between. The CDR3 is 15 amino acids. Lactation, pregnancy, other autoimmune disease or uncontrolled infection excluded patients. This clonotype was found many times. RNA transcripts provided the source from which TCR beta CDR3 regions were amplified. HTBI primers were the set used in a first-round RT-PCR of the TCR CDR3. TCRdb re-called the multiplex PCR reads through MiXCR, storing one row per CDR3 protein. The sample comprises hundreds of thousands of distinct CDR3 sequences, about a fifth of which are singletons, and about 34% rests with the top ten.

The clonotype was recovered from a young man with Graves' ophthalmopathy. This sequence joins TRBV11-2 and TRBJ2-5, with D perhaps being TRBD1 or TRBD2 (5 bases each). What was sequenced was blood. This CDR3 is CASSLDRGIGETQYF. CDR3 DNA: TGTGCCAGCAGCTTAGATCGGGGCATTGGAGAGACCCAGTACTTC.